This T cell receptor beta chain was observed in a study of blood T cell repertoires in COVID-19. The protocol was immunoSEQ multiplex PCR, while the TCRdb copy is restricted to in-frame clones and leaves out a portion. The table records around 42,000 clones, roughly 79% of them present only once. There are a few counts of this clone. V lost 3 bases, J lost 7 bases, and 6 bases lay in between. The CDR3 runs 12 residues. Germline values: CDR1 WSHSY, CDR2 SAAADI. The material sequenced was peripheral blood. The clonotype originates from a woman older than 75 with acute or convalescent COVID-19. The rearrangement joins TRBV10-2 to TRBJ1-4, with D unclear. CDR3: CASSETSEKLFF. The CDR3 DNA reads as TGCGCCAGCAGTGAAACAAGTGAAAAACTGTTTTTT.